One sample yielded the 18 T cell receptor beta chains listed below, sequenced in a study of T cell responses to AZD1222 COVID-19 vaccine (dated by TCRdb to the early 2020s). The time point label, read with the paper, signifies: about 28 days (+/-7) after the second vaccine dose. Library preparation was by the immunoSEQ multiplex PCR assay. The immuneACCESS repertoire file appears here via TCRdb, limited to in-frame rearrangements. These files lack a portion of the clones; in checked studies, under half of the deficit traces to unresolved V genes, and the cause of the others is not known. Within this sample are approximately 180,000 clones, with 88% of them counted one time only. The ten largest make up 20% to 30% of the sample. The material sequenced was peripheral blood, taken 28 days after the second AZD1222 dose. The receptor source for this set is an adult who received the AZD1222 COVID-19 vaccine.

The chain is built from TRBV4-3 and TRBJ2-5, with a possible D match to TRBD1 (6 bases). Trimming cost V 1 base and J 3 bases, with 9 bases left between them. Germline CDR1 reads LGHNA; CDR2 reads YSLEER. The CDR3 has 14 residues. CDR3 in DNA: TGCGCCAGCAGCCAAGCAGGACAGAAAGAGACCCAGTACTTC. Residues: CASSQAGQKETQYF.

V usage is TRBV3-1 (or the pseudogene TRBV3-2) and J usage is TRBJ2-5; 12 nucleotides match TRBD2. Per the germline V gene, CDR1 is LGHDT and CDR2 is YNNKEL (reference sequence). Trimming cost V 0 bases and J 11 bases; bases outside gene matches: 7. The CDR3 is made up of 15 amino acids. The chain's CDR3 is CASSQEGLAGVSQYF. The CDR3 nucleotides read TGTGCCAGCAGCCAAGAGGGACTAGCGGGTGTATCTCAGTACTTC.

The chain combines TRBV10-1 with TRBJ2-4; 8 bases map to TRBD2. Per the germline V gene, CDR1 is WNHNN and CDR2 is SYGVQD (reference sequence). V shed 8 bases, J shed 7 bases, and the junction held 13 bases outside the gene matches. This CDR3 contains 15 residues. CDR3 DNA: TGCGCCAGCCTCCCTTGCGCGGGAGGCCCGAACATTCAGTACTTC. Encoded protein: CASLPCAGGPNIQYF.

This chain uses TRBV6-2 or TRBV6-3 with TRBJ1-5; possibly TRBD1 for D (6 bases). Germline V CDR1 and CDR2: MNHEY, SVGEGT. This CDR3 has 18 amino acids. Trimming cost V 2 bases and J 0 bases, with 17 bases left between them. The CDR3 loop is CASSYPRTATYSNQPQHF. DNA of the CDR3: TGTGCCAGCAGTTACCCTAGGACAGCGACTTATAGCAATCAGCCCCAGCATTTT.

The chain is built from TRBV11-2 and TRBJ2-3; the D is unclear. The CDR3 runs 13 residues. V lost 5 bases and J lost 0, with 6 bases in between. Germline CDR1 SGHAT, CDR2 FQNNGV. The CDR3 DNA reads TGTGCCAGCAGCGGAGTTAGCACAGATACGCAGTATTTT. Protein: CASSGVSTDTQYF.

V usage is TRBV5-1 and J usage is TRBJ1-4; a weak D match, TRBD1 (5 bases). CDR3 length: 15 residues. Germline V lookup: CDR1 SGHRS, CDR2 YFSETQ. Trimming stripped 1 base from V and 7 bases from J, with 14 bases between. The CDR3 region is CASSLQGTEGEKLFF. The CDR3 DNA reads as TGCGCCAGCAGCTTGCAAGGGACCGAAGGTGAAAAACTGTTTTTT. Together with reference TRBV5-1 and TRBJ1-4, the CDR3 gives the full variable domain: KAGVTQTPRYLIKTRGQQVTLSCSPISGHRSVSWYQQTPGQGLQFLFEYFSETQRNKGNFPGRFSGRQFSNSRSEMNVSTLELGDSALYLCASSLQGTEGEKLFFGSGTQLSVL.

V is TRBV5-4 and J is TRBJ1-1, with D unresolved. The ends were cut back, 3 bases at V and 5 bases at J, with 8 bases in the middle. This CDR3 region has 12 residues. Germline V gene sequence: CDR1 SGHNT, CDR2 YYREEE (reference sequence). CDR3 sequence: CASSWEETEAFF. CDR3 sequence (DNA): TGTGCCAGCAGCTGGGAGGAGACTGAAGCTTTCTTT.

Comment on this clone: The sample contains more than one DNA sequence encoding this CDR3. The V gene is TRBV28, the J gene TRBJ1-2, with D perhaps TRBD1 (5 bases). Germline V gives CDR1 MDHEN, CDR2 SYDVKM. The CDR3 has 12 amino acids. V lost 2 bases and J 7 bases, leaving 8 bases between the germline ends. The CDR3 region has the DNA TGTGCCAGCAGTTTAAGAGGGACTGGCTACACCTTC. Residues: CASSLRGTGYTF.

The genes are TRBV6-2 or TRBV6-3 and TRBJ2-7; no clear D gene. The length of the CDR3 is 15 residues. V lost 0 bases to trimming and J lost 0 bases, with 9 bases between them. In germline, CDR1 is MNHEY, CDR2 SVGEGT. The CDR3 loop is CASSYSSSVSYEQYF. Here the CDR3 DNA reads TGTGCCAGCAGTTACTCGAGCAGCGTCTCCTACGAGCAGTACTTC.

The chain combines TRBV4-2 with TRBJ2-7, with D perhaps matching TRBD2 (6 bases). V was clipped by 0 bases and J by 3 bases, with 12 bases between them. CDR1 and CDR2 from the germline V gene are LGHNA and YNFKEQ. The CDR3 covers 15 residues. The CDR3 here is CASSQDSSGYYEQYF. The CDR3 DNA sequence: TGTGCCAGCAGCCAAGATAGTAGCGGATACTACGAGCAGTACTTC.

The chain joins TRBV18 to TRBJ2-5; 8 bases agree with TRBD1. V lost 0 bases, J lost 5 bases, and 8 bases stayed unmatched. The CDR3 is 16 amino acids. Looked up from germline, CDR1 is KGHSH and CDR2 is LQKENI. CDR3 sequence: CASSPPGTGSSETQYF. In DNA, the CDR3 is TGTGCCAGCTCACCACCGGGGACAGGCTCCTCCGAGACCCAGTACTTC.

The V and J genes are TRBV27 and TRBJ2-1; D perhaps matches TRBD2 (6 bases). Trimming took off 4 bases at V and 0 bases at J, with 10 bases between the two ends. The germline V gene encodes CDR1 MNHEY and CDR2 SMNVEV (reference sequence). The CDR3 totals 15 residues. DNA of the CDR3: TGTGCCAGCAGTTCCGACGGGGGCTCCTACAATGAGCAGTTCTTC. Its protein is CASSSDGGSYNEQFF.

V is TRBV28 and J is TRBJ1-5, with D uncertain. The CDR3 has 15 amino acids. Trimming left V 1 base short and J 1 base short, with 8 bases between. CDR1 is MDHEN, CDR2 SYDVKM, per germline. The CDR3, as DNA: TGTGCCAGCAGTTTATCCCTCGGAAGCAATCAGCCCCAGCATTTT. Encoded protein: CASSLSLGSNQPQHF.

This chain joins TRBV9 and TRBJ2-7, with D unresolved. This CDR3 region has 13 residues. In germline, CDR1 is SGDLS, CDR2 YYNGEE. V lost 1 base and J lost 6, with 11 bases in between. Written as DNA, the CDR3 is TGTGCCAGCAGCGTAATAGGAACGGCCGAGCAGTACTTC. It encodes CASSVIGTAEQYF. The full variable domain, in which reference TRBV9 and TRBJ2-7 provide the parts outside the CDR3, is DSGVTQTPKHLITATGQRVTLRCSPRSGDLSVYWYQQSLDQGLQFLIQYYNGEERAKGNILERFSAQQFPDLHSELNLSSLELGDSALYFCASSVIGTAEQYFGPGTRLTVT.

The genes are TRBV5-1 and TRBJ2-1; 10 bases match TRBD2. V shed 4 bases and J 0 bases; nucleotides not matched to a gene: 16. The CDR3 totals 20 residues. CDR1 SGHRS and CDR2 YFSETQ come from the germline V gene. The DNA for the CDR3 is TGCGCCAGCAGCCTAACCCCGGTCAGCGGGAGGGTTATCTCCTACAATGAGCAGTTCTTC. The encoded protein is CASSLTPVSGRVISYNEQFF.

This chain joins TRBV19 and TRBJ2-5; TRBD1 might be the D (6 bases). Germline V lookup: CDR1 LNHDA, CDR2 SQIVND (reference sequence). The CDR3 runs to 14 residues. The V gene lost 5 bases and the J gene lost 1 base, with 11 bases spanning the gap. CDR3 nucleotide sequence: TGTGCCAGTAGTGATAGGGGGATCCAAGAGACCCAGTACTTC. Translated, it gives CASSDRGIQETQYF.

CDR3 nucleotides: TGTGCCAGTAGTAGGCCAGGTCGCAATGAGCAGTTCTTC. This encodes CASSRPGRNEQFF. The chain recombines TRBV19 with TRBJ2-1, with unresolved D. This CDR3 has 13 amino acids. V shed 4 bases and J shed 6 bases, with 10 bases lying between them. Germline V gene sequence: CDR1 LNHDA, CDR2 SQIVND (reference sequence).

The chain employs TRBV5-1 and TRBJ2-6; TRBD1 or TRBD2 may be the D gene (5 bases each). V lost 4 bases, J lost 0 bases, and 20 bases lay in between. The length of the CDR3 is 19 residues. Germline CDR1 and CDR2: SGHRS and YFSETQ. CDR3 residues: CASSPAPGTPGSGANVLTF. CDR3 DNA sequence: TGCGCCAGCAGCCCAGCCCCCGGGACCCCGGGCTCTGGGGCCAACGTCCTGACTTTC.